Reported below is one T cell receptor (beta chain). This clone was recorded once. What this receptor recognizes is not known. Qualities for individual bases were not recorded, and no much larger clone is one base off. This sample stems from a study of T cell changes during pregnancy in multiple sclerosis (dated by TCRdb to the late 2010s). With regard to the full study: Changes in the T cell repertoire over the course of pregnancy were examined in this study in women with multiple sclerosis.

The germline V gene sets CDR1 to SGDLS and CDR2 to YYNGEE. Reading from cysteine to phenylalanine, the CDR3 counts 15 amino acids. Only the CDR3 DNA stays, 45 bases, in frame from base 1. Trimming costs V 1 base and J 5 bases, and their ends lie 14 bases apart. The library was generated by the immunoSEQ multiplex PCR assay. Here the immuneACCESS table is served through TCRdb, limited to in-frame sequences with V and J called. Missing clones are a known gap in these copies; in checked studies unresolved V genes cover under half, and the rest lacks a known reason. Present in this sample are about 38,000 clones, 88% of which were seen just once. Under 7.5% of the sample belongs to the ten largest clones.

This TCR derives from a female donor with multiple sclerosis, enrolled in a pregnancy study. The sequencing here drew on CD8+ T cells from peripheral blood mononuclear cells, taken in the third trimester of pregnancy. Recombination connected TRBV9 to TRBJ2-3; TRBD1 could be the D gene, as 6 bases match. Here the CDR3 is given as CASSVSRGGLDTQYF. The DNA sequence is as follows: TGTGCCAGCAGCGTAAGTCGTGGGGGCCTAGATACGCAGTATTTT.